This entry is about one T cell receptor (beta chain). Generated by immunoSEQ multiplex PCR, the TCRdb table keeps only in-frame clones and is missing some. The sample lists a few hundred thousand clones, around 84% occurring once. V was shortened by 2 bases and J by 8 bases, with 6 bases between the two germline ends. Germline CDR1 reads ENHRY; CDR2 reads SYGVKD. The CDR3 covers 12 residues. This sample was taken from a study of blood T cell repertoires in COVID-19. Whole-study context: The origin of the acute and convalescent COVID-19 samples was the United States, Italy and Spain. The cDNA or gDNA used as material had been derived from T cells, B-cell-depleted T cells, or PBMCs.

Participants, roughly 18 to 90 years old, spanned approximately 25 US areas. Recovered Cohort 3 donors showed two negative PCRs, clearance, or symptom resolution. The chain carries TRBV10-3 and TRBJ1-4; D is unresolved. The specimen sequenced was PBMCs or T cells enriched from blood (not recorded which). The clonotype originates from a woman aged 40-49 years who had recovered from COVID-19. As DNA, the CDR3 is TGTGCCATCAGTGAGACGAGGGAAAAACTGTTTTTT. Amino acid sequence: CAISETREKLFF.